Following are 9 T cell receptor beta chains from one sample sequenced in a study of T cell responses to AZD1222 COVID-19 vaccine. TCRdb's copy holds only in-frame clones and misses some; the assay was immunoSEQ multiplex PCR. The sample lists about 120,000 clones, around nine tenths occurring once. This material consisted of peripheral blood, taken on day 0 of AZD1222 vaccination. The source of these receptors is an adult in good health.

The chain has TRBV6-2 or TRBV6-3 and TRBJ2-4; 7 nucleotides line up with TRBD1. Trimming removed 2 bases from V and 8 bases from J; junction bases left unmatched: 6. The CDR3 contains 14 residues. Germline CDR1 MNHEY, CDR2 SVGEGT. CDR3 loop: CASSYHDRAYIQYF. In nucleotides, the CDR3 is TGTGCCAGCAGTTACCACGACAGGGCATACATTCAGTACTTC.

The chain has TRBV9 and TRBJ1-2, with 9 bases lining up with TRBD1. Germline CDR1 and CDR2: SGDLS and YYNGEE. Trimming cost V 3 bases and J 5 bases; bases outside gene matches: 5. CDR3 size: 14 residues. Here the CDR3 DNA reads TGTGCCAGCAGCGCCGAACAGGGGGCTTATGGCTACACCTTC. Residues: CASSAEQGAYGYTF. Filled out from reference TRBV9 and TRBJ1-2, the complete variable domain reads DSGVTQTPKHLITATGQRVTLRCSPRSGDLSVYWYQQSLDQGLQFLIQYYNGEERAKGNILERFSAQQFPDLHSELNLSSLELGDSALYFCASSAEQGAYGYTFGSGTRLTVV.

This clone was recorded only once. V and J are TRBV30 and TRBJ2-1; 11 bases are shared with TRBD2. The CDR3 spans 14 residues. The ends lost 4 bases at V and 7 bases at J; junction bases unmatched: 6. The germline CDR1 and CDR2 sequences are GTSNPN and SVGIG (reference sequence). CDR3 sequence reads: CAWNSGRAGNEQFF. CDR3 sequence (DNA): TGTGCCTGGAATAGCGGGAGGGCCGGGAATGAGCAGTTCTTC.

This clone has a handful of counts. This chain connects TRBV6-5 to TRBJ2-7, with 7 bases matching TRBD2. The CDR3 runs 11 residues. Trimming cost V 5 bases and J 5 bases; bases outside gene matches: 0. Germline CDR1 is MNHEY and CDR2 is SVGAGI. Here the CDR3 reads CASSSGDEQYF. The CDR3 bases are TGTGCCAGCAGTAGCGGGGACGAGCAGTACTTC.

In nucleotides, the CDR3 is TGTGCCAGCTCACTCGCCCCGGCAGCACAAGAGACCCAGTACTTC. It translates to CASSLAPAAQETQYF. The chain combines TRBV18 with TRBJ2-5; D remains ambiguous. With 4 bases removed from V and 2 bases from J, the gap between germline ends came to 14 bases. The CDR3 consists of 15 residues. The V gene's germline CDR1 is KGHSH and CDR2 LQKENI.

The chain is built from TRBV5-6 and TRBJ1-5, with 7 bases that match TRBD1. Germline V gene lookup returns CDR1 SGHDT and CDR2 YYEEEE. Losses at the gene ends were 4 bases for V and 4 bases for J; bases not matched to a gene: 11. The CDR3 is made up of 16 amino acids. The CDR3 DNA reads TGTGCCAGCAGCGGTCAGGGGGGGCTACATAATCAGCCCCAGCATTTT. This gives the protein CASSGQGGLHNQPQHF.

V gene TRBV25-1 combines with J gene TRBJ2-4, with 13 bases fitting TRBD2. Germline V gives CDR1 MGHDK, CDR2 SYGVNS. J lost 1 base, V lost 7 bases, and 7 bases had no gene match. The CDR3 spans 17 residues. The CDR3 DNA is TGTGCCAGCATAGGACTAGCGGGAGCCGGGGCCAAAAACATTCAGTACTTC. The encoded protein is CASIGLAGAGAKNIQYF.

The chain couples TRBV6-4 to TRBJ1-5; D unclear. V was cut by 7 bases and J by 2 bases, with 9 bases left in between. This CDR3 is built from 13 residues. Germline CDR1 MRHNA, CDR2 SNTAGT. CDR3 in amino acids: CASMVQRNQPQHF. Here the CDR3 DNA reads TGTGCCAGCATGGTACAGCGCAATCAGCCCCAGCATTTT.

The rearrangement uses TRBV7-8 and TRBJ1-1; possibly TRBD1 for D (5 bases). The CDR3 extends over 14 amino acids. The V and J ends lost 5 bases and 0 bases respectively, with 10 bases between them. Germline V gene lookup returns CDR1 SGHVS and CDR2 FQNEAQ. The CDR3 is CASSLRAMNTEAFF. DNA for the CDR3: TGTGCCAGCAGCCTCAGGGCCATGAACACTGAAGCTTTCTTT. Variable domain in full (rest from reference TRBV7-8 and TRBJ1-1): GAGVSQSPRYKVAKRGQDVALRCDPISGHVSLFWYQQALGQGPEFLTYFQNEAQLDKSGLPSDRFFAERPEGSVSTLKIQRTQQEDSAVYLCASSLRAMNTEAFFGQGTRLTVV.